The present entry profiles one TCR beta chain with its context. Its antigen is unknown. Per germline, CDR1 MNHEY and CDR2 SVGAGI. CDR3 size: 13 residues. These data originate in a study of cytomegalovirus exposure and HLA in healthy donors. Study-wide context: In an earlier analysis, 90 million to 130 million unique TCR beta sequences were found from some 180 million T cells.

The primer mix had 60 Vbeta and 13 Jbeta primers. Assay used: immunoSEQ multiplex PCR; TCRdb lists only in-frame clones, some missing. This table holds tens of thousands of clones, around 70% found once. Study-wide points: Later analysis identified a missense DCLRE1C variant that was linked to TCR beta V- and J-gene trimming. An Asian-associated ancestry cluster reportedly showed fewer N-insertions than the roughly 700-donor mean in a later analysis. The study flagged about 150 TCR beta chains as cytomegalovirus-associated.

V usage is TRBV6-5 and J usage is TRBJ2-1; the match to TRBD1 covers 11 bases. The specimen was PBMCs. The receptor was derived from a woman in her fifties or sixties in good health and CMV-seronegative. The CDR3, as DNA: TGTGCTACGGGGACAGGGGGTTTCAATGAGCAGTTCTTC. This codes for CATGTGGFNEQFF.